This TCR beta chain comes out of a study of regulatory and conventional T cells in RAG deficiency. The study's findings and limits: Other subsets showed approximately 10-fold reductions, but Treg unique TCR beta sequences fell roughly 100-fold in these patients.

With 4 bases removed from V and 7 bases from J, the gap between germline ends came to 15 bases. From germline, CDR1 is SGDLS and CDR2 YYNGEE. The CDR3 sequence is 15 residues long. Blood CD4+ CD25-low CD127-high conventional T cells supplied the genomic DNA template. Comment on this clone: No antigen is known for it.

The repertoire was sequenced with immunoSEQ multiplex PCR; TCRdb's copy has only in-frame clones and lacks some. Of approximately 22,000 clones listed, around 97% were seen once; the top ten hold over 1%. Separately, the same data were catalogued under a study of regulatory T cells. That paper adds: The PCR used 52 TRBV and 13 TRBJ primers.

The rearrangement uses TRBV9 and TRBJ1-6; maybe TRBD1 (6 bases). This clonotype was obtained from a human donor in good health. The specimen sequenced was CD25- CD4+ T cells sorted from blood. CDR3 residues: CASSLSGGRNSPLHF. The CDR3 DNA sequence: TGTGCCAGCAGCCTATCGGGGGGCCGGAATTCACCCCTCCACTTT.